Below, 16 T cell receptor beta chains from the same sample are listed, as sequenced in a study of T-cell memory formation after mild COVID-19. TCRdb reanalysed the 5' RACE reads using MiXCR and keeps one entry per CDR3 protein. Counted here are about 210,000 distinct CDR3 sequences, under 30% occurring once; the ten biggest clones make up more than 9.5%. The specimen was PBMCs or a T cell subset sorted from them (not recorded which). Receptors were obtained from an adult woman who had mild COVID-19 (a few samples of this study predate the infection). Cell type and time point are not known.

V gene TRBV5-1 combines with J gene TRBJ2-7; D is ambiguous. The CDR3 extends over 14 amino acids. V lost 0 bases and J 3 bases, leaving 10 bases between the germline ends. Germline V gene data show CDR1 as SGHRS and CDR2 as YFSETQ. Here the CDR3 DNA reads TGCGCCAGCAGCTTGGGGCGTCAACTCTACGAGCAGTACTTC. Amino acids: CASSLGRQLYEQYF.

The rearrangement joins TRBV20-1 to TRBJ2-7; 7 nucleotides align to TRBD1. This CDR3 is 14 amino acids long. The V gene end was trimmed by 6 bases and the J gene end by 4 bases; junction bases not matched to a gene: 12. Germline loops: CDR1 DFQATT, CDR2 SNEGSKA (reference sequence). The CDR3 sequence: CSAYVPGQSYEQYF. Here the CDR3 DNA reads TGCAGTGCCTACGTTCCGGGACAGAGTTACGAGCAGTACTTC.

The chain has TRBV18 and TRBJ2-7, with 10 nucleotides matching TRBD2. J gave up 0 bases and V 2 bases, and 7 bases lay outside the gene matches. The CDR3 runs 17 residues. Germline V gene data show CDR1 as KGHSH and CDR2 as LQKENI. The CDR3: CASSPAGLATRSYEQYF. CDR3 in DNA: TGTGCCAGCTCACCAGCGGGACTAGCGACCCGCTCCTACGAGCAGTACTTC.

The J gene is TRBJ1-5, the V gene TRBV12-3 or TRBV12-4; a possible D gene is TRBD1 (5 bases). The CDR3 covers 14 residues. The ends were cut back, 8 bases at V and 3 bases at J, with 14 bases in the middle. As DNA, the CDR3 is TGTGCCAGCGGGGCAGGGAGGCTCAATCAGCCCCAGCATTTT. Its protein is CASGAGRLNQPQHF.

The rearrangement links TRBV7-2 to TRBJ2-1; 10 bases match TRBD1. The V gene's germline CDR1 is SGHTA and CDR2 FQGNSA. V lost 8 bases and J lost 8; bases outside the gene matches: 6. This CDR3 region has 13 residues. CDR3 coding DNA: TGTGCCAGCGCAGGGACAGGGGCCCATGAGCAGTTCTTC. Amino acid sequence: CASAGTGAHEQFF. Full variable domain (outside the CDR3, taken from reference TRBV7-2 and TRBJ2-1): GAGVSQSPSNKVTEKGKDVELRCDPISGHTALYWYRQSLGQGLEFLIYFQGNSAPDKSGLPSDRFSAERTGGSVSTLTIQRTQQEDSAVYLCASAGTGAHEQFFGPGTRLTVL.

This clonotype was observed at least ten times. The rearrangement uses TRBV4-1 and TRBJ2-3, with 7 bases identical to TRBD2. Germline CDR1 reads MGHRA; CDR2 reads YSYEKL. The CDR3 is 16 residues long. J gave up 7 bases and V 0 bases, and 10 bases lay outside the gene matches. As DNA, the CDR3 is TGCGCCAGCAGCCAAGAGGTCCGGGGGGTATTAAATACGCAGTATTTT. Translation gives CASSQEVRGVLNTQYF.

V gene TRBV29-1 combines with J gene TRBJ1-1; 7 bases are a match to TRBD1. Unmatched junction bases numbered 12, after V lost 7 bases and J lost 10 bases. The CDR3 contains 12 residues. Germline assignment: CDR1 SQVTM and CDR2 ANQGSEA. CDR3 residues: CSDVQGVVRAFF. The CDR3 region has the DNA TGCAGCGACGTCCAGGGGGTCGTACGAGCTTTCTTT.

This clonotype showed up just a few times. J is TRBJ1-1 and V is TRBV20-1, with 8 bases lining up with TRBD1. The CDR3 spans 14 residues. CDR1 DFQATT and CDR2 SNEGSKA come from the germline V gene (reference sequence). V shed 6 bases, J shed 1 base, and the junction held 7 bases outside the gene matches. CDR3 in amino acids: CSARTTGENTEAFF. CDR3 nucleotide sequence: TGCAGTGCCAGAACGACAGGGGAGAACACTGAAGCTTTCTTT.

This clonotype was picked up a small number of times. J is TRBJ2-3 and V is TRBV2; D is tentatively TRBD1 or TRBD2 (5 bases each). This CDR3 has 16 amino acids. The germline gives CDR1 SNHLY, CDR2 FYNNEI. Trimming stripped 4 bases from V and 3 bases from J, with 17 bases between. The CDR3 DNA reads TGTGCCAGCAGTGCCGGGACCCTAGCTGCGACAGATACGCAGTATTTT. It is translated as CASSAGTLAATDTQYF.

This clonotype appeared a few times. The rearrangement links TRBV20-1 to TRBJ2-1, with 9 bases matching TRBD2. With 5 bases clipped from V and 7 bases from J, the junction kept 15 bases outside the gene matches. Per germline, CDR1 DFQATT and CDR2 SNEGSKA (reference sequence). The CDR3 covers 16 residues. This chain's CDR3 is CSAPIKGGGAWNEQFF. In DNA, the CDR3 is TGCAGTGCTCCTATTAAAGGCGGGGGGGCCTGGAATGAGCAGTTCTTC.

This clonotype was detected a few times. The DNA for the CDR3 is TGTGCCAGCGGGACAGGGCCCGGGGGCTACGAGCAGTACTTC. Translated, it gives CASGTGPGGYEQYF. This chain links TRBV5-6 with TRBJ2-7; 9 bases are shared with TRBD1. The V gene end was trimmed by 7 bases and the J gene end by 3 bases; junction bases not matched to a gene: 8. Germline V gives CDR1 SGHDT, CDR2 YYEEEE. The CDR3 contains 14 residues.

This clonotype was found a few times. This chain links TRBV12-3 or TRBV12-4 with TRBJ1-1; TRBD1 matches 7 bases. V lost 8 bases and J lost 0; bases outside the gene matches: 3. The CDR3 is 13 residues long. The CDR3 bases are TGTGCCAGCGGGACAGTGCTGAACACTGAAGCTTTCTTT. Translation gives CASGTVLNTEAFF.

This clonotype was seen more than once but under ten times. This chain links TRBV10-3 with TRBJ2-3, with TRBD2 identical over 7 bases. Germline V gene lookup returns CDR1 ENHRY and CDR2 SYGVKD. The CDR3 covers 13 residues. V shed 7 bases, J shed 1 base, and the junction held 2 bases outside the gene matches. For the CDR3, the DNA is TGTGCCATCACCCTAGCGGGCACAGATACGCAGTATTTT. This sequence encodes CAITLAGTDTQYF.

This clonotype turned up a few times. This sequence joins TRBV12-3 or TRBV12-4 and TRBJ2-1; TRBD2 matches 10 bases. The CDR3 covers 15 residues. Trimming cost V 10 bases and J 7 bases; bases outside gene matches: 13. CDR3 sequence: CATKGLAGVKNEQFF. CDR3 sequence (DNA): TGTGCCACCAAGGGGCTAGCGGGGGTTAAGAATGAGCAGTTCTTC.

The rearrangement joins TRBV6-5 to TRBJ1-2; the D gene is possibly TRBD1 (5 bases). The germline V gene has CDR1 MNHEY and CDR2 SVGAGI. Trimming stripped 0 bases from V and 4 bases from J, with 12 bases between. This CDR3 region has 15 residues. The CDR3 region is CASSYSTGGGYGYTF. The CDR3, as DNA: TGTGCCAGCAGTTACTCGACGGGGGGAGGCTATGGCTACACCTTC.

The chain employs TRBV9 and TRBJ2-1; D is possibly TRBD1 (6 bases). The CDR3 sequence is 15 residues long. The germline V gene encodes CDR1 SGDLS and CDR2 YYNGEE. V lost 0 bases, J lost 5 bases, and 12 bases lay in between. This CDR3 reads CASSVVTGPDNEQFF. For the CDR3, the DNA is TGTGCCAGCAGCGTAGTCACAGGGCCTGACAATGAGCAGTTCTTC.